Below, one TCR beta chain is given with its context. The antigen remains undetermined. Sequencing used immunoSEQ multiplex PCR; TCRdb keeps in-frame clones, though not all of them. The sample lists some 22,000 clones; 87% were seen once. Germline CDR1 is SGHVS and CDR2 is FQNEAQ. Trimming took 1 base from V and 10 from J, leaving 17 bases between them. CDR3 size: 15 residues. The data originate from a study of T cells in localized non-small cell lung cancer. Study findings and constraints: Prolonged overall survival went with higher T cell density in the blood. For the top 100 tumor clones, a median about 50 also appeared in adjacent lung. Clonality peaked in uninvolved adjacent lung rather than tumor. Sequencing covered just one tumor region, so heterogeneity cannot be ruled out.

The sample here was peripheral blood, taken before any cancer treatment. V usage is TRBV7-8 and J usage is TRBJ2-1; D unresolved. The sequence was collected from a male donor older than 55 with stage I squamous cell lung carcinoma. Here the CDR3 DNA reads TGTGCCAGCAGCTTAGATGGAACCCCACAGAGGGAGCAGTTCTTC. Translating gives CASSLDGTPQREQFF.